This TCR beta chain derives from a study of shared clonotypes between healthy human individuals. Between the trimmed V and J ends, which lost 1 base and 4 bases, there was a span of 17 bases. This CDR3 contains 17 residues. Germline assignment: CDR1 SEHNR and CDR2 FQNEAQ (reference sequence). Profiled with immunoSEQ multiplex PCR; TCRdb holds only in-frame clones, not every one. The top ten clones hold more than 0.12% of a sample with 2.5 million or so clones, around nine tenths of them seen once. The clonotype comes from a man between 18 and 29 years old in good health. The chain uses TRBV7-9 and TRBJ2-1, with a weak D call TRBD2 (6 bases). Sequencing was done on a sample of naive CD4+ T cells sorted from blood. The subset is: CD45RA+ positively selected. CDR3 bases: TGTGCCAGCAGCTTAGTATCATTGCTAGCGAGATACAATGAGCAGTTCTTC. Amino acids: CASSLVSLLARYNEQFF.